This T cell receptor (beta chain) appears in the sequencing data of a study of cytomegalovirus exposure and HLA in healthy donors (dated by TCRdb to 2015 to 2018). Turning to the overall study: An earlier analysis of a few hundred of the donors reported 276 Gb of sequence data and 117 million unique TCR beta sequences obtained from around 190 million T cells. The later analysis used no new phenotypic data to find candidate immune exposures, relying instead on TCR beta sequences and their occurrence across donors. In a later genetic analysis, genome-wide SNP genotypes for about 60% of the 666 donors were used, and that subset was treated as a discovery cohort. To decide whether each TCR beta V gene segment behaved as functional or pseudogenic, an earlier analysis of some 600 of the donors relied on high-throughput TCR beta sequencing. Across 398 genotyped donors of the cohort, an average of about 220,000 unique TCR beta nucleotide sequences per donor were sequenced, and about a sixth of those sequences were non-productive. Every repertoire in the discovery cohort had been generated on one and the same sequencing platform. About five DR-DQ haplotypes were handled as single units for association and clustering, since linkage in the cohort was strong. Of the approximately 400 genotyped donors, 65% to 90% fell in the genetic ancestry cluster associated with self-reported Caucasian donors. A later analysis re-analyzed previously published TCR beta repertoires from 666 donors and added high-resolution HLA genotyping to study TCR occurrence patterns. Typing coverage differed by locus: A, B, C, DRB1 and DQB1 were typed in about 620-640 donors, DQA1 in 500 to 550, DPA1 in 606, and DPB1 in 450 to 480. Roughly 290 gigabases of sequencing data and around 88 million unique TCR sequences made up an early release that covered 500 to 650 HLA-typed donors. The T cell repertoires of under 700 subjects were profiled by immunosequencing and related to cytomegalovirus serostatus. The aim of the study was to test whether cataloging public T cell receptors could identify signatures of past pathogen exposure. To predict cytomegalovirus infection status, the study combined high-throughput TCR immunosequencing, statistical association of individual TCRs with disease status, and machine learning. HLA typing included class I and class II loci at four-digit resolution. Besides the first cohort of 666 subjects, a separate validation cohort made up of roughly 120 different subjects was used. Donor age, sex, ethnicity and CMV serostatus were collected together with the repertoire data.

The cohort consisted of some 730 healthy bone marrow donors. Cohort members were all nominally healthy when sampled, although unrecorded immune exposures were likely present. The donor tested CMV seropositive, placing the donor among the 289 seropositive members of the cohort. Every donor gave a peripheral blood sample, and the peripheral blood mononuclear cells from that sample were used for TCR beta sequencing. The Qiagen DNeasy Blood Extraction Kit was used to extract genomic DNA from the blood cell samples. The library came from the immunoSEQ multiplex PCR assay. For the multiplex PCR, a mixture combining 60 forward primers for TCR Vbeta segments and 13 reverse primers for TCR Jbeta segments was used. Amplification of the CDR3 region of rearranged TCR beta genes was performed with a multiplex PCR assay on genomic DNA. The amplified TCR beta libraries were sequenced on the Illumina HiSeq System as 87-base-pair reads. As for the original processing: In a later analysis, 80 million or so unique TCR beta chains were counted across the 690 or so repertoires, and roughly 9.9 million of these chains were shared by at least two donors. A nearest-neighbor algorithm error-corrected the raw reads and collapsed the reads into unique sequences, merging closely related sequences to remove PCR and sequencing errors. V, D and J gene segments were assigned by aligning CDR3 sequences to IMGT reference sequences. For a sequence to be retained, a match of at least six nucleotides was required to both a V gene segment and a J gene segment. A rearrangement counted as productive if the CDR3 had no stop codons and remained in frame with V and J, and every other rearrangement counted as non-productive. CDR3 was defined according to IMGT convention as the region running from the second conserved V-encoded cysteine to the conserved J-encoded phenylalanine. In an earlier analysis of 550 to 650 of the donors, sequences lacking an unambiguous match to a single V gene segment were excluded. In an earlier analysis of a few hundred of the donors, a V segment was called functional when productive rearrangements were above 56.7%, and segregating when the standard deviation between donors exceeded 5%. A statistical classification framework was built for diagnosing cytomegalovirus status from the catalog of TCR beta chain sequences. In a later analysis, V and J genes were assigned by comparing TCR nucleotide sequences against IMGT/GENE-DB human TR gene sequences. The TCRdist pipeline was used in a later analysis to assign CDR3 sequences and most-parsimonious VDJ recombination scenarios. In a later analysis, each TCR beta chain was defined by its CDR3 amino acid sequence together with its V-gene family, and reads without a unique V-gene family were excluded. A later analysis removed 450 to 600 highly shared, low-generation-probability nucleotide sequences to deal with suspected cross-contamination and a sequencing artifact. For each public chain, a later analysis derived a clonal expansion index from normalized ranks of inferred template counts within each repertoire. A later analysis computed generation probabilities with a VDJ recombination model fitted to out-of-frame rearrangements, and checked the results against IGoR. Hypergeometric tests were used in a later analysis to score TCR-TCR, TCR-HLA and TCR-CMV co-occurrence, with a repertoire-size bias correction applied to the TCR pairs. False discovery rates were estimated in a later analysis by permuting HLA or CMV assignments 20 times. In a later analysis, co-occurring TCRs were grouped using DBSCAN, with TCRdist sequence similarity added in when clustering inside HLA-allele-positive subsets. Repertoires with fewer than 30,000 or more than 120,000 public chains, plus five repertoires with anomalous nucleotide sharing, were excluded from co-occurrence clustering. TCRdb stores this immuneACCESS table with in-frame sequences only. Part of the clones is absent; in the studies checked, under half of the shortfall reflects unresolved V genes, and no reason is known for the rest. That table gives V, J and clone size, and the DNA gave D and trimming. In this sample the table shows 100,000 to 150,000 clones, around four fifths of which occur a single time. In total, the top ten clones hold 20% of the sample.

What the study reported, not specific to this receptor: In vitro tests confirmed that a few of the cytomegalovirus-associated TCR beta chains recognize cytomegalovirus antigens. Because HLA typing was unavailable for some donors at each locus, only the typed subset was used in association tests. At a false discovery rate of 0.05, a later analysis linked 15,000 to 20,000 TCR beta sequences to specific HLA alleles. A further reported finding was that TCR beta sequences accurately predicted the HLA-A and HLA-B alleles for most subjects in the first cohort. In a later genetic analysis, a missense DCLRE1C variant was associated with V-gene and J-gene trimming of TCR beta chains, and the association was replicated in an independent cohort. A later analysis found that TCR association rates varied across HLA loci, with DRB1 alleles showing the most associated TCRs and HLA-C alleles the fewest. CMV serostatus was the only immune exposure information available for the cohort. A cluster of highly shared sequence variants was judged likely to represent a technical artifact of the sequencing pipeline. Presence/absence analyses assumed roughly uniform sequencing depth across donors, an assumption that may not hold. Linkage disequilibrium might explain the correlated functional status among segregating V segments, but an unknown experimental factor could not be ruled out. According to the authors, the approach could potentially be generalized to other disease states and immunological phenotypes. The study gave a list of 150 to 200 TCR beta chains associated with cytomegalovirus. A later analysis found that most CMV-associated TCR beta chains appeared HLA-restricted, with HLA associations seemingly driven largely by CMV exposure. In an earlier analysis of approximately 590 of the donors, most TCR beta V segments were observed in productive rearrangements about 87% or about 30% of the time, broadly matching IMGT annotations. Only TCR beta chains were sequenced in this cohort, and the absence of alpha or paired-chain data limited detectable features. Compared with equally common non-associated chains, HLA-associated TCR beta chains in a later analysis were more clonally expanded and had lower generation probabilities. According to a later genetic analysis, donors in an Asian-associated ancestry cluster had fewer N-insertions in productive TCRs than the approximately 650-donor mean. Because counts were too low, 15 to 20 rarely observed V segments, including chromosome 9 orphons, were excluded from the earlier analysis of 587 of the donors. Assigning TCR associations to individual alleles was difficult when HLA alleles, especially DR and DQ, strongly co-occurred. In a later analysis, several top co-occurrence clusters were reported to appear linked to parvovirus B19, influenza, CMV and Epstein-Barr virus. Cytomegalovirus status was reported to be diagnosed by the classifier with high specificity and sensitivity in both the original and validation cohorts. While some public TCRs were present in many individuals, most TCR sequences turned up only very rarely across donors.

About this clone itself: Its specific antigen is unknown. Within one base of it there is no much larger clone, and no base qualities were kept.

The sequence came from a man aged 18 to 30 in good health and CMV-seropositive. Sample: PBMCs.

The DNA sequence is TGCGCCAGCAGCCAAGGGTCAGGACAGTTGGATGAGCAGTTCTTC. Its product reads: CASSQGSGQLDEQFF. The sequence links TRBV4-1 to TRBJ2-1; a tentative D call is TRBD1 (6 bases match). As encoded in the germline V gene, CDR1 is MGHRA while CDR2 is YSYEKL. V and J lose 1 base and 8 bases, and a span of 15 bases separates them. From cysteine to phenylalanine, the CDR3 is 15 amino acids long. The CDR3 DNA has 45 bases and is translated from base 1.